What follows is one TCR beta chain and its context. Data came from immunoSEQ multiplex PCR; TCRdb stores just in-frame clones and leaves some out. The table shows 75,000 or so clones, with roughly nine tenths occurring only once. This specimen comes from a study of control samples from healthy donors and cancer patients. The germline V gene has CDR1 MNHEY and CDR2 SVGEGT. The V gene end was trimmed by 5 bases and the J gene end by 7 bases; junction bases not matched to a gene: 7. This CDR3 spans 15 amino acids. This receptor was obtained from a man in his sixties with colorectal cancer. This chain links TRBV6-2 or TRBV6-3 with TRBJ1-4, with 10 positions matching TRBD1. Material for sequencing was PBMCs. The CDR3 region has the DNA TGTGCCAGCAGTAACAGGACAGGGGGGATTGAAAAACTGTTTTTT. Its translation is CASSNRTGGIEKLFF.